These 31 T cell receptor beta chains share one sample of origin, sequenced in a study of blood T cell repertoires in COVID-19. The assay was immunoSEQ multiplex PCR, and TCRdb's table has in-frame clones only and misses some. The table lists 150,000 to 200,000 clones, approximately 83% of them singletons. Sequencing used PBMCs or T cells enriched from blood (not recorded which). Receptor source: a man in his 70s who had been exposed to COVID-19.

The chain links TRBV19 to TRBJ1-2; the D is unclear. The CDR3 loop spans 15 amino acids. Germline values: CDR1 LNHDA, CDR2 SQIVND (reference sequence). Trimming left V 1 base short and J 4 bases short, with 13 bases between. The CDR3 region is CASSIGTGSGYGYTF. CDR3 nucleotides: TGTGCCAGTAGTATAGGGACGGGGAGTGGCTATGGCTACACCTTC.

V is TRBV28 and J is TRBJ1-5, with 8 bases fitting TRBD1. Looked up from germline, CDR1 is MDHEN and CDR2 is SYDVKM. V gave up 7 bases and J gave up 4 bases; unmatched junction bases: 9. The CDR3 has 15 residues. CDR3 nucleotide sequence: TGTGCCAGCACTCAGGACAGGGTCCCAAATCAGCCCCAGCATTTT. Amino acids: CASTQDRVPNQPQHF.

The V gene is TRBV2, the J gene TRBJ2-3; D remains ambiguous. The length of the CDR3 is 12 residues. V was trimmed by 4 bases and J by 3 bases, leaving 5 bases between them. Looked up from germline, CDR1 is SNHLY and CDR2 is FYNNEI. CDR3 in amino acids: CASSVRTDTQYF. DNA of the CDR3: TGTGCCAGCAGTGTGAGGACAGATACGCAGTATTTT.

The J gene is TRBJ1-1, the V gene TRBV19; TRBD1 might be the D (5 bases). The length of the CDR3 is 15 residues. Germline assignment: CDR1 LNHDA and CDR2 SQIVND (reference sequence). V was shortened by 4 bases and J by 1 base, with 13 bases between the two germline ends. CDR3 nucleotide sequence: TGTGCCAGTAGTACGAAAGGGGTTCCGAACACTGAAGCTTTCTTT. It specifies CASSTKGVPNTEAFF.

The V gene is TRBV3-1 (or the pseudogene TRBV3-2), the J gene TRBJ2-2; 7 bases map to TRBD2. The trim removed 1 base at V and 1 base at J, leaving 3 bases unmatched. Per the germline V gene, CDR1 is LGHDT and CDR2 is YNNKEL (reference sequence). The CDR3 contains 16 residues. DNA for the CDR3: TGTGCCAGCAGCCAAGGTGGCGGGGGGAACACCGGGGAGCTGTTTTTT. This encodes CASSQGGGGNTGELFF.

For this clone: Other DNA sequences in this specimen translate into the identical CDR3. This sequence joins TRBV28 and TRBJ2-7, with 9 positions matching TRBD2. CDR3 length: 16 amino acids. V was pared by 3 bases and J by 2 bases, with 8 bases of the junction left unmatched. Germline-derived CDR1 and CDR2 are MDHEN and SYDVKM. CDR3 region: CASSFSLAGLTYEQYF. CDR3 DNA sequence: TGTGCCAGCAGTTTTTCCCTAGCGGGGTTAACCTACGAGCAGTACTTC.

This clone was recorded many times. Compared with germline, one end of the junction differs, possibly owing to a read error. The genes are TRBV7-2 and TRBJ1-1; D is uncertain. The CDR3 loop spans 14 amino acids. CDR1 is SGHTA and CDR2 is FQGNSA in the germline V gene. The CDR3 region is CASSLVLSNTEAFF. CDR3 sequence (DNA): TGTGCAAGCAGCTTAGTTCTATCTAACACTGAAGCTTTCTTT.

V usage is TRBV5-8 and J usage is TRBJ1-5; no clear D gene. CDR3 size: 13 residues. Germline V gives CDR1 SGHTS, CDR2 YDEGEE. V dropped 6 bases and J dropped 7 bases, with 14 bases sitting between them. DNA for the CDR3: TGTGCCAGCAACCGTAGGAGGGAACAGCCCCAGCATTTT. It translates to CASNRRREQPQHF.

The chain joins TRBV10-1 to TRBJ1-5; 7 bases line up with TRBD1. Germline assignment: CDR1 WNHNN and CDR2 SYGVQD (reference sequence). The trim removed 10 bases at V and 6 bases at J, leaving 9 bases unmatched. This CDR3 is 13 amino acids long. The CDR3 bases are TGCGCCACCTTGGACAGGCCGGTTCAGCCCCAGCATTTT. This encodes CATLDRPVQPQHF.

V usage is TRBV19 and J usage is TRBJ1-1; D is unresolved. The CDR3 covers 14 residues. Between the trimmed V and J ends, which lost 6 bases and 0 bases, there was a span of 11 bases. The V gene's germline CDR1 is LNHDA and CDR2 SQIVND (reference sequence). The CDR3 bases are TGTGCCAGTAGCCCCTTCTCGGTGAACACTGAAGCTTTCTTT. This sequence encodes CASSPFSVNTEAFF.

This rearrangement joins TRBV28 to TRBJ2-7, with 8 bases identical to TRBD1. This CDR3 is built from 13 residues. The V gene end was trimmed by 6 bases and the J gene end by 3 bases; junction bases not matched to a gene: 4. CDR1 and CDR2 from the germline V gene are MDHEN and SYDVKM. CDR3 region: CASSDRGGYEQYF. The DNA of the CDR3 is TGTGCCAGCAGCGACAGGGGAGGCTACGAGCAGTACTTC.

The chain recombines TRBV28 with TRBJ2-1; 11 bases align to TRBD1. Germline loops: CDR1 MDHEN, CDR2 SYDVKM. The CDR3 is 16 amino acids. Trimming at V came to 6 bases and at J to 4 bases, leaving 8 bases not matched to a gene. The CDR3 region has the DNA TGTGCCAGCAGCTTGGGGGACAGGGGGTTTTACAATGAGCAGTTCTTC. It translates to CASSLGDRGFYNEQFF.

The V gene is TRBV5-1, the J gene TRBJ1-5, with TRBD1 as a possible D gene (6 bases). The germline CDR1 and CDR2 sequences are SGHRS and YFSETQ. The V and J ends lost 0 bases and 10 bases respectively, with 11 bases between them. The CDR3 is made up of 13 amino acids. CDR3 sequence reads: CASSLVGGQPQHF. CDR3 bases: TGCGCCAGCAGCTTGGTTGGGGGCCAACCCCAGCATTTT.

V gene TRBV14 combines with J gene TRBJ2-7, with 10 bases aligning to TRBD1. The V gene end was trimmed by 0 bases and the J gene end by 3 bases; junction bases not matched to a gene: 11. This CDR3 comprises 18 residues. Germline CDR1 is SGHDN and CDR2 is FVKESK. The CDR3 DNA is TGTGCCAGCAGCCAAGAACGGCATTGGGACAGGGGATACTACGAGCAGTACTTC. Residues: CASSQERHWDRGYYEQYF.

Here the CDR3 reads CASSFGTGGSPLHF. DNA for the CDR3: TGTGCCAGCAGCTTCGGGACAGGCGGTTCACCCCTCCACTTT. The rearrangement links TRBV6-2 or TRBV6-3 to TRBJ1-6, with TRBD1 matching over 8 bases. Germline CDR1 and CDR2: MNHEY and SVGEGT. Trimming took 6 bases from V and 9 from J; bases not matched to a gene: 7. The CDR3 is 14 residues long.

The rearrangement joins TRBV9 to TRBJ1-1, with TRBD1 identical over 9 bases. The V segment lost 5 bases and the J segment 1 base; nucleotides outside the gene matches: 12. Looked up from germline, CDR1 is SGDLS and CDR2 is YYNGEE. CDR3 length equals 17 residues. CDR3 sequence (DNA): TGTGCCAGCAGTCAATTTAACAGGGGGCACCCGAACACTGAAGCTTTCTTT. It specifies CASSQFNRGHPNTEAFF.

The chain has TRBV18 and TRBJ1-1; possible D gene TRBD1, 5 bases. Trimming pared 3 bases from V and 8 bases from J, leaving 19 bases between. The germline CDR1 and CDR2 sequences are KGHSH and LQKENI. The CDR3 length is 15 residues. CDR3 nucleotide sequence: TGTGCCAGCTCACCGGGCAGGACGGGACTACAGGAAGCTTTCTTT. It codes for CASSPGRTGLQEAFF.

This rearrangement joins TRBV5-4 to TRBJ2-2; tentatively, D is TRBD1 (5 bases). CDR3 length: 14 amino acids. The germline CDR1 and CDR2 sequences are SGHNT and YYREEE (reference sequence). V was shortened by 3 bases and J by 6 bases, with 12 bases between the two germline ends. CDR3 sequence reads: CASSSAGIAGELFF. The CDR3 DNA sequence: TGTGCCAGCAGCTCTGCAGGGATCGCCGGGGAGCTGTTTTTT.

The gene calls are TRBV6-1 and TRBJ1-2, with D perhaps matching TRBD1 (5 bases). This CDR3 comprises 15 residues. The germline CDR1 and CDR2 sequences are MNHNS and SASEGT. Trimming stripped 0 bases from V and 0 bases from J, with 8 bases between. CDR3 sequence (DNA): TGTGCCAGCAGTGAAGCGAAAGGGGCTAACTATGGCTACACCTTC. Translated: CASSEAKGANYGYTF.

The CDR3 DNA reads as TGCGCCAGCAGCATAAGACAGGGGGTCTATGGCTACACCTTC. Amino acids: CASSIRQGVYGYTF. The rearrangement joins TRBV5-1 to TRBJ1-2, with 9 bases matching TRBD1. J was trimmed by 4 bases and V by 4 bases; bases with no gene match: 5. Per the germline V gene, CDR1 is SGHRS and CDR2 is YFSETQ. This CDR3 is 14 amino acids long. The full variable domain, rest sourced from reference TRBV5-1 and TRBJ1-2, is KAGVTQTPRYLIKTRGQQVTLSCSPISGHRSVSWYQQTPGQGLQFLFEYFSETQRNKGNFPGRFSGRQFSNSRSEMNVSTLELGDSALYLCASSIRQGVYGYTFGSGTRLTVV.

V gene TRBV6-5 combines with J gene TRBJ2-5; 7 bases match TRBD1. Germline loops: CDR1 MNHEY, CDR2 SVGAGI. The CDR3 consists of 14 residues. Trimming at V came to 4 bases and at J to 9 bases, leaving 11 bases not matched to a gene. CDR3 protein: CASSSHDRAGAQYF. The CDR3 DNA sequence: TGTGCCAGCAGTTCACATGACAGGGCTGGGGCCCAGTACTTC.

The chain links TRBV7-2 to TRBJ1-5; TRBD1 matches at 8 bases. The CDR3 extends over 12 amino acids. J was trimmed by 15 bases and V by 1 base; bases with no gene match: 5. Per the germline V gene, CDR1 is SGHTA and CDR2 is FQGNSA. The CDR3 is CASSLDRGYPHF. CDR3 DNA: TGTGCCAGCAGCTTAGACAGGGGGTACCCGCATTTT.

The gene calls are TRBV6-5 and TRBJ2-7, with TRBD2 as a possible D gene (6 bases). The V and J ends lost 2 bases and 2 bases respectively, with 10 bases between them. The CDR3 covers 14 residues. From germline, CDR1 is MNHEY and CDR2 SVGAGI. The DNA for the CDR3 is TGTGCCAGCAGTTACGTCGGACTACCCTACGAGCAGTACTTC. Translated: CASSYVGLPYEQYF.

The chain couples TRBV7-2 to TRBJ2-3; 11 bases line up with TRBD2. J gave up 0 bases and V 5 bases, and 7 bases lay outside the gene matches. This CDR3 region has 17 residues. CDR1 is SGHTA and CDR2 is FQGNSA in the germline V gene. CDR3 region: CASSPAGLAVSTDTQYF. CDR3 DNA: TGTGCCAGCAGCCCAGCGGGACTAGCGGTCAGCACAGATACGCAGTATTTT.

The chain carries TRBV3-1 (or the pseudogene TRBV3-2) and TRBJ2-5, with D perhaps matching TRBD1 (6 bases). Per germline, CDR1 LGHDT and CDR2 YNNKEL (reference sequence). CDR3 size: 14 residues. Deletions cut 0 bases from V and 2 bases from J, with 7 bases between. The CDR3 DNA reads as TGTGCCAGCAGCCAAGACAGGGGTCAAGAGACCCAGTACTTC. Translation gives CASSQDRGQETQYF.

The chain couples TRBV6-1 to TRBJ1-5; possible D gene TRBD1, 5 bases. The V end was cut by 2 bases, the J end by 2 bases, with 13 bases between. The CDR3 has 16 amino acids. Germline-derived CDR1 and CDR2 are MNHNS and SASEGT. CDR3 sequence: CASSETQGGGNQPQHF. The CDR3 bases are TGTGCCAGCAGTGAAACCCAGGGTGGAGGCAATCAGCCCCAGCATTTT.

V gene TRBV28 combines with J gene TRBJ2-7; tentative D call: TRBD2 (6 bases). CDR3 size: 14 residues. Trimming left V 6 bases short and J 2 bases short, with 14 bases between. Germline loops: CDR1 MDHEN, CDR2 SYDVKM. The CDR3 is CASRAGTGPYEQYF. The CDR3 coding sequence is TGTGCCAGCAGAGCCGGGACTGGACCCTACGAGCAGTACTTC. Full variable domain (remainder filled in from reference TRBV28 and TRBJ2-7): DVKVTQSSRYLVKRTGEKVFLECVQDMDHENMFWYRQDPGLGLRLIYFSYDVKMKEKGDIPEGYSVSREKKERFSLILESASTNQTSMYLCASRAGTGPYEQYFGPGTRLTVT.

The chain combines TRBV7-8 with TRBJ2-3; D gene ambiguous. Trimming stripped 2 bases from V and 4 bases from J, with 13 bases between. The CDR3 loop spans 15 amino acids. Germline CDR1 reads SGHVS; CDR2 reads FQNEAQ. As DNA, the CDR3 is TGTGCCAGCAGCTTACTCGAAGAAGGAGCAGATACGCAGTATTTT. This sequence encodes CASSLLEEGADTQYF.

V is TRBV28 and J is TRBJ2-7; maybe TRBD2 (6 bases). Trimming pared 2 bases from V and 0 bases from J, leaving 11 bases between. This CDR3 contains 15 residues. Germline V gives CDR1 MDHEN, CDR2 SYDVKM. The CDR3 coding sequence is TGTGCCAGCAGTTTACCCGGGGGTAGCTCCTACGAGCAGTACTTC. It encodes CASSLPGGSSYEQYF.

The count of this clone is one. The chain joins TRBV5-5 to TRBJ2-3; D is possibly TRBD2 (5 bases). This CDR3 contains 11 residues. Germline values: CDR1 SGHKS, CDR2 YYEKEE (reference sequence). The germline V and J ends were trimmed by 6 bases and 14 bases, with 16 bases remaining between them. DNA of the CDR3: TGTGCCAGCAACCTGGAATGGAGGACGTATTTT. This encodes CASNLEWRTYF.

This clone was seen at least ten times. J is TRBJ1-1 and V is TRBV7-9; TRBD1 aligns across 8 bases. The germline V gene has CDR1 SEHNR and CDR2 FQNEAQ (reference sequence). The CDR3 runs to 15 residues. V lost 4 bases to trimming and J lost 3 bases; unmatched junction nucleotides: 7. Written as DNA, the CDR3 is TGTGCCAGCAGCTGGACAGGGAGGTTAGACACTGAAGCTTTCTTT. It specifies CASSWTGRLDTEAFF.